This passage covers 7 T cell receptor beta chains from one sample sequenced in a study of T cell responses to AZD1222 COVID-19 vaccine. Sequencing was performed with immunoSEQ multiplex PCR; in TCRdb, only in-frame clones are kept and a portion is missing. Of more than 85,000 clones in the sample, roughly 83% were seen once. Sequenced here: peripheral blood, sampled 28 days after the second AZD1222 dose. These receptor sequences come from an adult who received the AZD1222 COVID-19 vaccine.

This chain uses TRBV5-1 with TRBJ1-1; D ambiguous. The V gene lost 1 base and the J gene lost 2 bases, with 9 bases spanning the gap. The CDR3 has 14 residues. Germline CDR1 and CDR2: SGHRS and YFSETQ. The DNA for the CDR3 is TGCGCCAGCAGCTTGTACTCAGCTAACACTGAAGCTTTCTTT. Protein product: CASSLYSANTEAFF.

The chain is built from TRBV19 and TRBJ2-1, with TRBD2 as a possible D gene (5 bases). CDR3 size: 15 residues. Trimming took 7 bases from V and 1 from J, leaving 14 bases between them. Germline loops: CDR1 LNHDA, CDR2 SQIVND (reference sequence). The DNA of the CDR3 is TGTGCCAGTACCCCGAGGGCTCTGTCCTACAATGAGCAGTTCTTC. This codes for CASTPRALSYNEQFF. Complete variable domain (other parts from reference TRBV19 and TRBJ2-1): DGGITQSPKYLFRKEGQNVTLSCEQNLNHDAMYWYRQDPGQGLRLIYYSQIVNDFQKGDIAEGYSVSREKKESFPLTVTSAQKNPTAFYLCASTPRALSYNEQFFGPGTRLTVL.

This clone was counted only a few times. This chain links TRBV27 with TRBJ1-6; TRBD1 might be the D (6 bases). The CDR3 loop spans 17 amino acids. The germline V and J ends were trimmed by 7 bases and 1 base, with 17 bases remaining between them. Germline-derived CDR1 and CDR2 are MNHEY and SMNVEV (reference sequence). The CDR3 here is CASTRLGGLSYNSPLHF. In DNA form, the CDR3 reads TGTGCCAGCACCAGATTGGGGGGGCTGTCCTATAATTCACCCCTCCACTTT.

This clone showed up just once. The J gene is TRBJ1-6, the V gene TRBV6-1; 8 positions agree with TRBD1. The germline V gene has CDR1 MNHNS and CDR2 SASEGT. The CDR3 has 16 amino acids. V trimming: 2 bases; J trimming: 10 bases; junction bases outside the gene matches: 10. CDR3 residues: CASSEPRGTGQSPLHF. CDR3 sequence (DNA): TGTGCCAGCAGTGAACCCCGAGGGACAGGACAGTCACCCCTCCACTTT.

The chain combines TRBV29-1 with TRBJ2-1; D not resolved. Trimming removed 7 bases at V and 0 bases at J, with 25 bases between. This CDR3 contains 18 residues. Per the germline V gene, CDR1 is SQVTM and CDR2 is ANQGSEA. The chain's CDR3 is CSGARNPQALSSYNEQFF. CDR3 nucleotide sequence: TGCAGCGGGGCGAGGAACCCTCAAGCGCTGAGCTCCTACAATGAGCAGTTCTTC.

The V call is TRBV9, the J call TRBJ2-7; 8 nucleotides align to TRBD2. The CDR3 is 16 residues long. J was trimmed by 0 bases and V by 4 bases; bases with no gene match: 9. CDR1 is SGDLS, CDR2 YYNGEE, per germline. The CDR3 DNA sequence: TGTGCCAGCAGCTGGGATAGCGGGGCAAGCTCCTACGAGCAGTACTTC. Translated: CASSWDSGASSYEQYF. Full variable domain (rest looked up from reference TRBV9 and TRBJ2-7): DSGVTQTPKHLITATGQRVTLRCSPRSGDLSVYWYQQSLDQGLQFLIQYYNGEERAKGNILERFSAQQFPDLHSELNLSSLELGDSALYFCASSWDSGASSYEQYFGPGTRLTVT.

J is TRBJ2-2 and V is TRBV6-2 or TRBV6-3, with D uncertain. The CDR3 loop spans 13 amino acids. V was cut by 5 bases and J by 5 bases, with 9 bases left in between. CDR1 is MNHEY and CDR2 is SVGEGT in the germline V gene. CDR3 nucleotide sequence: TGTGCCAGCAGTCATACAGAGACCGGGGAGCTGTTTTTT. Translating gives CASSHTETGELFF.